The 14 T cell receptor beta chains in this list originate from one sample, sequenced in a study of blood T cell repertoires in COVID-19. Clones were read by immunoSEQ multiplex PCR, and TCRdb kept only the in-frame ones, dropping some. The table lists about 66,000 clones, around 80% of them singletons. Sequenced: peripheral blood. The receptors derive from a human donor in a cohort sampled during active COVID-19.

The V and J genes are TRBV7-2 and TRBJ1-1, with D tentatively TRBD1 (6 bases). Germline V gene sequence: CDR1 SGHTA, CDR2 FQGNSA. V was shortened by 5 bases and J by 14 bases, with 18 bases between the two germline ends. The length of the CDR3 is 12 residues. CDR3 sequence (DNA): TGTGCCAGCAGCCCCCGACAGGAGAAGTACTTCTTT. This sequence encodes CASSPRQEKYFF.

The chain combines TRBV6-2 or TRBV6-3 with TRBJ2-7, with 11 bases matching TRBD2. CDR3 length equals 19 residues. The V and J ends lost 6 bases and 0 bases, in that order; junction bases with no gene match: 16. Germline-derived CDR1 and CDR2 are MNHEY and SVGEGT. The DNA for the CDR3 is TGTGCCAGCAGCCGCCCCATTACTAGCGGGAGAGGGAACTCCTACGAGCAGTACTTC. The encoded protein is CASSRPITSGRGNSYEQYF.

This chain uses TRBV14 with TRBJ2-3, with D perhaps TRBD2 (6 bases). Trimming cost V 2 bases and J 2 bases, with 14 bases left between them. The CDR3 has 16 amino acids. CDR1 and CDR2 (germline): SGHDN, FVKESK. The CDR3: CASSQSLGRSTDTQYF. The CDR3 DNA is TGTGCCAGCAGCCAATCCTTAGGGAGGTCCACAGATACGCAGTATTTT.

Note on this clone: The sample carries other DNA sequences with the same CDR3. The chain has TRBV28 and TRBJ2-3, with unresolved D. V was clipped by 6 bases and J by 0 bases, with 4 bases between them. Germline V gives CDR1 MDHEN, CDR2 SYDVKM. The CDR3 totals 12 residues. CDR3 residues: CASRTSTDTQYF. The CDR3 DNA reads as TGTGCCAGCAGAACTAGCACAGATACGCAGTATTTT.

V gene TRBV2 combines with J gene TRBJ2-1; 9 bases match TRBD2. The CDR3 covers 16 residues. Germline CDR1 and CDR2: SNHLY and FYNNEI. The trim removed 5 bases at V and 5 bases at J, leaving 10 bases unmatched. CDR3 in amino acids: CASSSRAGGTHNEQFF. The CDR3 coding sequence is TGTGCCAGCAGTTCCCGGGCGGGGGGGACTCACAATGAGCAGTTCTTC.

The CDR3 DNA reads TGTGCCAGCAGCTTAGGGACAGGGGGCGAAAACGAGCAGTACTTC. Amino acids: CASSLGTGGENEQYF. The genes are TRBV7-2 and TRBJ2-7; 11 bases are a match to TRBD1. Germline V gene sequence: CDR1 SGHTA, CDR2 FQGNSA. The CDR3 runs to 15 residues. Germline trimming cut 1 base from V and 5 bases from J; bases unmatched to any gene: 4.

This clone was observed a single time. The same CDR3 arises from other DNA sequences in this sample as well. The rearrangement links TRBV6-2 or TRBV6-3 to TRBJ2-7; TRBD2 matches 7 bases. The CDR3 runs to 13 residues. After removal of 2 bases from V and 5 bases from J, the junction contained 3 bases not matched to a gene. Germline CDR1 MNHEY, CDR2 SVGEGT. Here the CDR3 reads CASSYPGTNEQYF. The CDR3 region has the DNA TGTGCCAGCAGTTACCCGGGGACTAACGAGCAGTACTTC.

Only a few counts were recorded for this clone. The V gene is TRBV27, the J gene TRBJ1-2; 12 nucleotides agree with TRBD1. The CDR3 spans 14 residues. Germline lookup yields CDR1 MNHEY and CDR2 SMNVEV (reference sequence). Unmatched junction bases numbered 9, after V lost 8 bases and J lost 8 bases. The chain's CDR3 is CASGRDRGHGGYTF. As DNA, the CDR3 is TGTGCCAGCGGTAGGGACAGGGGGCATGGAGGCTACACCTTC.

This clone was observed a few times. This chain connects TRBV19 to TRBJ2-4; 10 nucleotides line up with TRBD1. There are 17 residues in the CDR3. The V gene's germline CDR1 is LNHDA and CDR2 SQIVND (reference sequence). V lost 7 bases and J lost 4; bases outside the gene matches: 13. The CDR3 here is CASTPTGTGVRKNIQYF. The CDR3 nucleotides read TGTGCCAGTACCCCGACCGGGACAGGGGTGAGAAAAAACATTCAGTACTTC. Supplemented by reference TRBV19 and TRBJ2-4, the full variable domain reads DGGITQSPKYLFRKEGQNVTLSCEQNLNHDAMYWYRQDPGQGLRLIYYSQIVNDFQKGDIAEGYSVSREKKESFPLTVTSAQKNPTAFYLCASTPTGTGVRKNIQYFGAGTRLSVL.

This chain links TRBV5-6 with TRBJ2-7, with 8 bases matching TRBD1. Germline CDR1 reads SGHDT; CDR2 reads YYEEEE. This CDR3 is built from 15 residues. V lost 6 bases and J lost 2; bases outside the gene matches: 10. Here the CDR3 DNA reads TGTGCCAGCACCCCGGGGGCAGGGGGCCCCTACGAGCAGTACTTC. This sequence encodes CASTPGAGGPYEQYF.

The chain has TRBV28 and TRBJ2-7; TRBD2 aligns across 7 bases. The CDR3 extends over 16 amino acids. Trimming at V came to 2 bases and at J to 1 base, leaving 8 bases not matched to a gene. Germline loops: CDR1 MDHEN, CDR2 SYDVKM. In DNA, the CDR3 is TGTGCCAGCAGTTTAGTAGGGGCTAGCGGTTCCTACGAGCAGTACTTC. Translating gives CASSLVGASGSYEQYF.

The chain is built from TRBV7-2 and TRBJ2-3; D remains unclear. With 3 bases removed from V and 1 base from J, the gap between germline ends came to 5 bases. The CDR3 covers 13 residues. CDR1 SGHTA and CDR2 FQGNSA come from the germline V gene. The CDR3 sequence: CASSFQGTDTQYF. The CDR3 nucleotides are TGTGCCAGCAGCTTTCAGGGCACAGATACGCAGTATTTT.

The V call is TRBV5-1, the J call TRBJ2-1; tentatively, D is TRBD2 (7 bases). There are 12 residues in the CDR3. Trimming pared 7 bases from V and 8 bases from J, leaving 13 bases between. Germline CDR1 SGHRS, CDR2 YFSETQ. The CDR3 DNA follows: TGCGCCAGCGGGAGGGGACAACATGAGCAGTTCTTC. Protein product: CASGRGQHEQFF.

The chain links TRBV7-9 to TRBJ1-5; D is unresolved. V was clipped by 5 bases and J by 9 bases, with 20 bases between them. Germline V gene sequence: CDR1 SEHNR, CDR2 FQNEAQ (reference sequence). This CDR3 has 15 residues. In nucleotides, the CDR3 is TGTGCCAGCAGCCCAACCGGGGTTTCCATATCGCCCCAGCATTTT. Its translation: CASSPTGVSISPQHF.